This T cell receptor (beta chain) was recovered during a study of T cell changes during pregnancy in multiple sclerosis. The CDR3 loop spans 16 amino acids. CDR1 is LNHDA, CDR2 SQIVND, per germline (reference sequence). Trimming stripped 3 bases from V and 0 bases from J, with 12 bases between. Generated by immunoSEQ multiplex PCR, the TCRdb table keeps only in-frame clones and is missing some. This sample has some 60,000 clones, with 90% found just once. The specimen comprised peripheral blood, sampled in the first trimester of pregnancy. The chain carries TRBV19 and TRBJ2-4; D gene unclear. The origin of this receptor is a female donor in good health, enrolled as a control in a pregnancy study. This chain's CDR3 is CASSIAGTIAKNIQYF. The CDR3 DNA reads TGTGCCAGTAGTATTGCCGGTACGATAGCCAAAAACATTCAGTACTTC.